This T cell receptor beta chain was obtained from a study of post-analysis software for immune sequencing data. Across the study: Both relapsing-remitting and secondary progressive multiple sclerosis featured among the disease courses, as did progressive-relapsing multiple sclerosis.

This clonotype was seen only a few times. The target antigen is unknown. Regarding the study as a whole: The normalized Chao1 diversity of multiple sclerosis patients was significantly lower than that of controls. Batch-mates among the samples co-clustered strongly by F measure. Compared with controls, patients had more of 4 to 6 TRBV segments, including TRBV5-6, TRBV5-1 and TRBV20-1.

Prepared libraries of TCR beta cDNA carried unique molecular identifiers. TCRdb fed the PCR reads into MiXCR, producing one record per CDR3 protein. The data show more than 500,000 distinct CDR3 sequences, 34% seen once. The CDR3 contains 14 residues. The TCR sequence derives from a girl aged 2-17 years with multiple sclerosis. The chain recombines TRBV21-1 with TRBJ1-5. TRBV21-1 is a pseudogene segment. Sequenced input: blood. In DNA, the CDR3 is TGTGCCAGCAGCAAAGGGCTGAGCAATCAGCCCCAGCATTTT. It translates to CASSKGLSNQPQHF.